One and the same sample provided the 14 T cell receptor beta chains below, sequenced in a study of blood T cell repertoires in COVID-19. Profiled with immunoSEQ multiplex PCR; TCRdb holds only in-frame clones, not every one. The sample yields hundreds of thousands of clones, 88% seen once. The sample comprised PBMCs or T cells enriched from blood (not recorded which). All receptors derive from an older woman in a cohort exposed to, infected with or recovered from COVID-19 (not recorded which).

This chain joins TRBV18 and TRBJ2-7, with D perhaps matching TRBD1 (6 bases). The CDR3 has 15 amino acids. Germline V gene data show CDR1 as KGHSH and CDR2 as LQKENI. The V and J ends lost 2 bases and 5 bases respectively, with 16 bases between them. The CDR3 DNA follows: TGTGCCAGCTCACCAGGTCTCCAGGGGAGCCACGAGCAGTACTTC. Translated, it gives CASSPGLQGSHEQYF.

The chain employs TRBV4-3 and TRBJ1-5, with D perhaps TRBD1 (6 bases). CDR1 LGHNA and CDR2 YSLEER come from the germline V gene. This CDR3 is 13 amino acids long. The germline V and J ends were trimmed by 5 bases and 5 bases, with 10 bases remaining between them. The CDR3 protein is CASSWTVDQPQHF. In nucleotides, the CDR3 is TGCGCCAGCAGCTGGACAGTGGATCAGCCCCAGCATTTT.

The rearrangement links TRBV6-5 to TRBJ2-7, with TRBD2 identical over 13 bases. The CDR3 has 14 amino acids. The germline V gene encodes CDR1 MNHEY and CDR2 SVGAGI. Trimming took 5 bases from V and 6 from J; bases not matched to a gene: 4. CDR3 DNA: TGTGCCAGCAGTCACGGGACTAGCGGGATCGAGCAGTACTTC. As protein: CASSHGTSGIEQYF.

The chain has TRBV28 and TRBJ1-1; the match to TRBD1 covers 9 bases. The CDR3 spans 15 residues. The germline V gene has CDR1 MDHEN and CDR2 SYDVKM. V lost 6 bases and J lost 2; bases outside the gene matches: 7. The CDR3 region is CASRPRDRVNTEAFF. The CDR3 DNA reads as TGTGCCAGCAGGCCTCGGGACAGGGTTAACACTGAAGCTTTCTTT.

This chain links TRBV2 with TRBJ1-4, with 7 bases aligning to TRBD1. This CDR3 has 16 residues. V shed 3 bases, J shed 2 bases, and the junction held 6 bases outside the gene matches. Germline V CDR1 and CDR2: SNHLY, FYNNEI. CDR3 loop: CASSERQGVTNEKLFF. The CDR3 nucleotides read TGTGCCAGCAGTGAGAGGCAGGGGGTCACTAATGAAAAACTGTTTTTT.

This clone was observed a few times. The chain has TRBV18 and TRBJ2-1; 9 bases fit TRBD2. CDR1 KGHSH and CDR2 LQKENI come from the germline V gene. The CDR3 is 14 residues long. The V segment lost 3 bases and the J segment 9 bases; nucleotides outside the gene matches: 6. As DNA, the CDR3 is TGTGCCAGCTCACCCGATTCACTAGCGGGTGAGCAGTTCTTC. This translates into CASSPDSLAGEQFF.

The chain carries TRBV18 and TRBJ1-4, with TRBD1 matching 9 bases. Germline V gives CDR1 KGHSH, CDR2 LQKENI. V dropped 0 bases and J dropped 8; count of bases not matched to a gene: 10. CDR3 length: 17 amino acids. Written as DNA, the CDR3 is TGTGCCAGCTCACCACCGGGCCGAGGACAGGGGTTAGAAAAACTGTTTTTT. Translating it yields CASSPPGRGQGLEKLFF.

This chain joins TRBV4-1 and TRBJ2-3; TRBD1 matches at 8 bases. V was clipped by 0 bases and J by 1 base; unmatched bases: 3. The CDR3 runs to 16 residues. Germline CDR1 and CDR2: MGHRA and YSYEKL. CDR3 sequence reads: CASSQDVTGGTDTQYF. The CDR3, as DNA: TGCGCCAGCAGCCAAGATGTGACAGGGGGCACAGATACGCAGTATTTT.

The DNA of the CDR3 is TGCAGCGTCGTGACAGCGATAAGCTACGAGCAGTACTTC. Translation gives CSVVTAISYEQYF. J is TRBJ2-7 and V is TRBV29-1, with D maybe TRBD1 (5 bases). Germline V CDR1 and CDR2: SQVTM, ANQGSEA. Trimming cost V 6 bases and J 3 bases, with 15 bases left between them. The CDR3 contains 13 residues.

CDR3 loop: CASTMGDSEQYF. CDR3 DNA sequence: TGTGCCAGTACTATGGGGGACAGCGAGCAGTACTTC. The J gene is TRBJ2-7, the V gene TRBV19, with TRBD1 matching 7 bases. The junction had 6 bases not matched to a gene; V was cut back by 7 bases and J by 6 bases. The germline CDR1 and CDR2 sequences are LNHDA and SQIVND (reference sequence). This CDR3 has 12 residues.

J is TRBJ1-1 and V is TRBV7-2; 7 bases fit TRBD1. V was clipped by 3 bases and J by 6 bases; unmatched bases: 7. Germline V lookup: CDR1 SGHTA, CDR2 FQGNSA. The CDR3 sequence is 14 residues long. CDR3 protein: CASSFTHQGAEAFF. In nucleotides, the CDR3 is TGTGCCAGCAGCTTCACACACCAGGGGGCTGAAGCTTTCTTT.

The chain carries TRBV4-1 and TRBJ2-7, with a possible D match to TRBD2 (6 bases). The CDR3 has 15 amino acids. Germline CDR1 is MGHRA and CDR2 is YSYEKL. V was cut by 4 bases and J by 3 bases, with 16 bases left in between. The CDR3 DNA reads TGCGCCAGCAGCCCCGTCGTGACTAGTATCTACGAGCAGTACTTC. Translating it yields CASSPVVTSIYEQYF.

The rearrangement joins TRBV28 to TRBJ1-1; TRBD1 matches 7 bases. V shed 0 bases, J shed 0 bases, and the junction held 4 bases outside the gene matches. The CDR3 is 16 amino acids. CDR1 is MDHEN and CDR2 is SYDVKM in the germline V gene. CDR3: CASSLWGDRLNTEAFF. The CDR3 DNA is TGTGCCAGCAGTTTATGGGGGGACAGATTGAACACTGAAGCTTTCTTT.

The chain couples TRBV5-1 to TRBJ1-5; D not certain. V lost 0 bases and J lost 4, with 8 bases in between. Germline lookup yields CDR1 SGHRS and CDR2 YFSETQ. There are 14 residues in the CDR3. The CDR3 loop is CASSLDSYNQPQHF. CDR3 DNA sequence: TGCGCCAGCAGCTTGGACAGCTATAATCAGCCCCAGCATTTT.